The 16 T cell receptor beta chains below were found in one sample sequenced in a study of response to subunit inactivated influenza vaccine. Each CDR3 protein gets one entry after TCRdb re-called the RT-PCR reads with MiXCR. The sample includes more than 450,000 distinct CDR3 sequences, 7.6% seen only once; the top ten take about an eighth. Sample: PBMCs from blood, taken around 2 years after vaccination. The receptor set was obtained from a man in his fifties or sixties who received an inactivated influenza vaccine.

This clonotype was found many times. The chain recombines TRBV29-1 with TRBJ2-1; the match to TRBD1 covers 9 bases. V dropped 6 bases and J dropped 9; count of bases not matched to a gene: 18. Germline loops: CDR1 SQVTM, CDR2 ANQGSEA. The CDR3 has 16 amino acids. CDR3 DNA sequence: TGCAGCGTAGTACTGACCCGGGACAGGGTATTTAGTGAGCAGTTCTTC. It translates to CSVVLTRDRVFSEQFF.

The V and J genes are TRBV18 and TRBJ1-6; D uncertain. Germline CDR1 reads KGHSH; CDR2 reads LQKENI. V was pared by 1 base and J by 8 bases, with 12 bases between. The CDR3 covers 15 residues. The CDR3 loop reads CASSPQGVWDSPLHF. CDR3 DNA sequence: TGTGCCAGCTCACCACAGGGAGTCTGGGATTCACCCCTCCACTTT.

This rearrangement joins TRBV5-6 to TRBJ2-1, with 10 bases that match TRBD2. Germline assignment: CDR1 SGHDT and CDR2 YYEEEE. The CDR3 is made up of 15 amino acids. The V gene end was trimmed by 0 bases and the J gene end by 10 bases; junction bases not matched to a gene: 7. Here the CDR3 DNA reads TGTGCCAGCAGCTTGGCCGTTACAGCGGGAGGGGAGCAGTTCTTC. It encodes CASSLAVTAGGEQFF.

The chain couples TRBV11-2 to TRBJ2-1; weak D call: TRBD1 (6 bases). This CDR3 region has 14 residues. The germline gives CDR1 SGHAT, CDR2 FQNNGV. Deletions cut 4 bases from V and 6 bases from J, with 13 bases between. CDR3 residues: CASSSSRGSNEQFF. The CDR3 nucleotides are TGTGCCAGCAGCTCCAGCAGGGGTTCCAATGAGCAGTTCTTC.

The chain has TRBV27 and TRBJ2-2; D might be TRBD1 (6 bases). In germline, CDR1 is MNHEY, CDR2 SMNVEV (reference sequence). The ends were cut back, 6 bases at V and 2 bases at J, with 19 bases in the middle. The CDR3 is 17 amino acids. The chain's CDR3 is CASSLLFRDKNTGELFF. The CDR3 coding sequence is TGTGCCAGCAGCCTCCTCTTCCGGGACAAAAACACCGGGGAGCTGTTTTTT.

This clonotype was found a few times. The CDR3 region has the DNA TGCAGCGTTGAACCCACTTTTAACTTCCCTATGAACACTGAAGCTTTCTTT. Translated: CSVEPTFNFPMNTEAFF. The chain has TRBV29-1 and TRBJ1-1, with D uncertain. The germline gives CDR1 SQVTM, CDR2 ANQGSEA. The CDR3 is 17 residues long. V lost 2 bases to trimming and J lost 0 bases, with 19 bases between them.

The chain combines TRBV20-1 with TRBJ2-7, with 7 bases lining up with TRBD1. The trim removed 0 bases at V and 1 base at J, leaving 6 bases unmatched. The CDR3 totals 15 residues. Germline CDR1 and CDR2: DFQATT and SNEGSKA (reference sequence). The CDR3 loop reads CSARETGRGSYEQYF. The CDR3 DNA reads TGCAGTGCTAGAGAGACAGGGAGAGGGTCCTACGAGCAGTACTTC.

This clonotype showed up just a few times. The chain joins TRBV4-3 to TRBJ1-5; D not resolved. Per germline, CDR1 LGHNA and CDR2 YSLEER. V was clipped by 3 bases and J by 3 bases, with 15 bases between them. The CDR3 runs to 16 residues. CDR3 in amino acids: CASSQTRELPNQPQHF. The CDR3 nucleotides read TGCGCCAGCAGCCAGACACGGGAACTCCCCAATCAGCCCCAGCATTTT.

The gene calls are TRBV27 and TRBJ2-3; D possibly corresponds to TRBD2 (5 bases). V was clipped by 6 bases and J by 3 bases, with 10 bases between them. This CDR3 is built from 13 residues. From germline, CDR1 is MNHEY and CDR2 SMNVEV (reference sequence). Written as DNA, the CDR3 is TGTGCCAGCAGAAACCCGGGAACAGATACGCAGTATTTT. This sequence encodes CASRNPGTDTQYF.

This clonotype was detected many times. The chain couples TRBV20-1 to TRBJ2-3; 9 bases map to TRBD2. In germline, CDR1 is DFQATT, CDR2 SNEGSKA (reference sequence). V shed 3 bases and J 2 bases; nucleotides not matched to a gene: 15. The CDR3 extends over 18 amino acids. CDR3 bases: TGCAGTGCTAGGACTACTAGGGGAGCGGGGGGAATCACAGATACGCAGTATTTT. This sequence encodes CSARTTRGAGGITDTQYF.

In its sample, this clonotype was seen many times. The chain is built from TRBV7-6 and TRBJ1-5; D is unclear. The ends were cut back, 4 bases at V and 3 bases at J, with 13 bases in the middle. There are 15 residues in the CDR3. From germline, CDR1 is SGHVS and CDR2 FNYEAQ. In DNA, the CDR3 is TGTGCCAGCAGCTCGGCAACCGGGATCAATCAGCCCCAGCATTTT. It specifies CASSSATGINQPQHF. The full variable domain, its missing parts supplied by reference TRBV7-6 and TRBJ1-5, is GAGVSQSPRYKVTKRGQDVALRCDPISGHVSLYWYRQALGQGPEFLTYFNYEAQQDKSGLPNDRFSAERPEGSISTLTIQRTEQRDSAMYRCASSSATGINQPQHFGDGTRLSIL.

V usage is TRBV6-6 and J usage is TRBJ2-1; a weak D match, TRBD2 (5 bases). This CDR3 spans 13 amino acids. Between the trimmed V and J ends, which lost 6 bases and 2 bases, there was a span of 8 bases. Germline CDR1 reads MNHNY; CDR2 reads SVGAGI (reference sequence). The CDR3 loop is CASSGGAYNEQFF. The CDR3 region has the DNA TGTGCCAGCAGCGGAGGAGCCTACAATGAGCAGTTCTTC.

This clonotype has a handful of counts. The V call is TRBV20-1, the J call TRBJ2-1; unclear D gene. The V gene's germline CDR1 is DFQATT and CDR2 SNEGSKA (reference sequence). V gave up 7 bases and J gave up 5 bases, with 12 bases separating them. This CDR3 contains 12 residues. The CDR3 reads CSVVRRDNEQFF. The CDR3 nucleotides read TGCAGTGTTGTGCGGAGAGACAATGAGCAGTTCTTC.

This clonotype was recorded a few times. This chain links TRBV6-4 with TRBJ2-1; D is tentatively TRBD1 or TRBD2 (6 bases each). Trimming shortened V by 4 bases and J by 3 bases, and 13 bases separated the two germline ends. Looked up from germline, CDR1 is MRHNA and CDR2 is SNTAGT. The CDR3 sequence is 15 residues long. CDR3: CASSVEGGNYNEQFF. CDR3 nucleotides: TGTGCCAGCAGTGTCGAAGGGGGGAACTACAATGAGCAGTTCTTC.

This clonotype turned up a few times. V gene TRBV7-2 combines with J gene TRBJ1-5, with a possible D match to TRBD1 (5 bases). Germline-derived CDR1 and CDR2 are SGHTA and FQGNSA. Between the trimmed V and J ends, which lost 5 bases and 6 bases, there was a span of 8 bases. The CDR3 consists of 12 residues. The CDR3 reads CASSIRGQPQHF. The CDR3 DNA sequence: TGTGCCAGCAGCATTAGGGGTCAGCCCCAGCATTTT.

This clonotype was found many times. CDR3 sequence reads: CASSQEQRGRAQETQYF. In nucleotides, the CDR3 is TGTGCCAGCAGCCAAGAGCAGCGGGGGAGGGCCCAAGAGACCCAGTACTTC. This chain joins TRBV3-1 and TRBJ2-5, with TRBD2 matching over 8 bases. Unmatched junction bases numbered 7, after V lost 0 bases and J lost 1 base. Germline CDR1 and CDR2: LGHDT and YNNKEL (reference sequence). There are 17 residues in the CDR3.